Each of the 24 T cell receptor beta chains below was sequenced from the same sample in a study of blood T cell repertoires in COVID-19. Data came from immunoSEQ multiplex PCR; TCRdb stores just in-frame clones and leaves some out. This table has roughly 250,000 clones, 88% appearing once. Sequencing was done on a sample of PBMCs or T cells enriched from blood (not recorded which). Every receptor here comes from a woman aged 50 to 60 who had recovered from COVID-19.

This clone was detected only once. The chain uses TRBV7-9 and TRBJ2-7; unclear D gene. The CDR3 sequence is 12 residues long. V lost 4 bases and J 5 bases, leaving 9 bases between the germline ends. The germline V gene has CDR1 SEHNR and CDR2 FQNEAQ (reference sequence). The CDR3 DNA sequence: TGTGCCAGCAGCTCGTTCCGGGACGAGCAGTACTTC. Protein: CASSSFRDEQYF.

This clone was recorded once. The CDR3 spells CSVQAADRNYGYTF. As DNA, the CDR3 is TGCAGCGTCCAAGCCGCAGACAGGAACTATGGCTACACCTTC. The V and J genes are TRBV29-1 and TRBJ1-2; perhaps TRBD1 as D (6 bases). The germline V gene encodes CDR1 SQVTM and CDR2 ANQGSEA. With 6 bases removed from V and 2 bases from J, the gap between germline ends came to 16 bases. The CDR3 loop spans 14 amino acids.

This clone was seen only once. The CDR3 DNA is TGTGCCAGTAGTATAGCGGACAGGGCAAGCTCTGGGGCCAACGTCCTGACTTTC. Encoded protein: CASSIADRASSGANVLTF. V and J are TRBV19 and TRBJ2-6; TRBD1 matches at 8 bases. Germline V CDR1 and CDR2: LNHDA, SQIVND (reference sequence). The CDR3 has 18 residues. V was clipped by 1 base and J by 0 bases; unmatched bases: 5.

The rearrangement links TRBV2 to TRBJ2-7, with D perhaps matching TRBD1 (6 bases). The germline V gene encodes CDR1 SNHLY and CDR2 FYNNEI. Trimming cost V 8 bases and J 5 bases, with 10 bases left between them. The CDR3 contains 11 residues. Here the CDR3 reads CASDRYDEQYF. CDR3 coding DNA: TGTGCCAGCGACAGGTACGACGAGCAGTACTTC.

V usage is TRBV9 and J usage is TRBJ2-7; TRBD2 aligns across 16 bases. V was clipped by 3 bases and J by 5 bases; unmatched bases: 5. Germline lookup yields CDR1 SGDLS and CDR2 YYNGEE. This CDR3 has 16 amino acids. The CDR3 nucleotides are TGTGCCAGCAGCGCTGGGACTAGCGGGAGGGCCGACGAGCAGTACTTC. Translated, it gives CASSAGTSGRADEQYF.

The chain couples TRBV28 to TRBJ1-2; no definite D call. The CDR3 has 14 amino acids. The germline V gene has CDR1 MDHEN and CDR2 SYDVKM. V gave up 3 bases and J gave up 2 bases, with 10 bases separating them. The CDR3 spells CASSFLAPNYGYTF. In DNA form, the CDR3 reads TGTGCCAGCAGTTTTTTGGCTCCAAACTATGGCTACACCTTC.

The V and J genes are TRBV7-8 and TRBJ1-1, with no clear D. This CDR3 spans 12 amino acids. Trimming took off 5 bases at V and 0 bases at J, with 4 bases between the two ends. Germline-derived CDR1 and CDR2 are SGHVS and FQNEAQ. The chain's CDR3 is CASSLMNTEAFF. CDR3 bases: TGTGCCAGCAGCCTAATGAACACTGAAGCTTTCTTT.

V gene TRBV6-5 combines with J gene TRBJ1-4; D remains unclear. Deletions cut 2 bases from V and 0 bases from J, with 10 bases between. Germline V lookup: CDR1 MNHEY, CDR2 SVGAGI. The CDR3 loop spans 16 amino acids. The CDR3 here is CASSYARTATNEKLFF. CDR3 DNA: TGTGCCAGCAGTTACGCCAGGACTGCAACTAATGAAAAACTGTTTTTT.

The J gene is TRBJ1-1, the V gene TRBV30, with a possible D match to TRBD1 (6 bases). CDR3 length: 15 residues. With 4 bases removed from V and 1 base from J, the gap between germline ends came to 16 bases. CDR1 GTSNPN and CDR2 SVGIG come from the germline V gene (reference sequence). The CDR3 loop reads CAWMGLATGNTEAFF. CDR3 nucleotide sequence: TGTGCCTGGATGGGCCTCGCGACAGGGAACACTGAAGCTTTCTTT. The whole variable domain, remainder taken from reference TRBV30 and TRBJ1-1, is SQTIHQWPATLVQPVGSPLSLECTVEGTSNPNLYWYRQAAGRGLQLLFYSVGIGQISSEVPQNLSASRPQDRQFILSSKKLLLSDSGFYLCAWMGLATGNTEAFFGQGTRLTVV.

This clone has just one count. The chain is built from TRBV28 and TRBJ2-5, with 8 bases lining up with TRBD2. The CDR3 covers 14 residues. Per germline, CDR1 MDHEN and CDR2 SYDVKM. V lost 7 bases and J lost 5; bases outside the gene matches: 9. This chain's CDR3 is CASKPAGERETQYF. CDR3 bases: TGTGCCAGCAAACCAGCGGGAGAGCGGGAGACCCAGTACTTC.

In its sample, this clone was seen a few times. This sequence joins TRBV30 and TRBJ1-6; perhaps TRBD1 as D (6 bases). The germline V and J ends were trimmed by 2 bases and 6 bases, with 17 bases remaining between them. CDR1 is GTSNPN, CDR2 SVGIG, per germline (reference sequence). CDR3 length equals 16 residues. In DNA, the CDR3 is TGTGCCTGGAGTCCACCCTGGGGGCGCGTTAATTCACCCCTCCACTTT. Protein product: CAWSPPWGRVNSPLHF.

This clone was recorded only once. This chain joins TRBV19 and TRBJ2-7, with 13 nucleotides matching TRBD2. Germline values: CDR1 LNHDA, CDR2 SQIVND (reference sequence). Trimming cost V 6 bases and J 7 bases; bases outside gene matches: 6. CDR3 length equals 14 residues. This chain's CDR3 is CASRETSGRSEQYF. The CDR3 DNA reads as TGTGCCAGTAGGGAGACTAGCGGGAGGAGTGAGCAGTACTTC.

V is TRBV30 and J is TRBJ1-4; weak D call: TRBD1 (6 bases). The CDR3 extends over 14 amino acids. V lost 0 bases and J lost 11, with 16 bases in between. Germline-derived CDR1 and CDR2 are GTSNPN and SVGIG (reference sequence). The CDR3 region is CAWSVLGGQQKLFF. As DNA, the CDR3 is TGTGCCTGGAGTGTACTAGGGGGACAACAGAAACTGTTTTTT.

The chain is built from TRBV11-2 and TRBJ1-2; 8 bases are shared with TRBD1. The length of the CDR3 is 15 residues. The V gene's germline CDR1 is SGHAT and CDR2 FQNNGV. V was pared by 5 bases and J by 4 bases, with 9 bases of the junction left unmatched. The CDR3 nucleotides are TGTGCCAGCAGCCCGGACCAGGGGGCCCTCTATGGCTACACCTTC. Protein: CASSPDQGALYGYTF. Together with reference TRBV11-2 and TRBJ1-2, the CDR3 gives the full variable domain: EAGVAQSPRYKIIEKRQSVAFWCNPISGHATLYWYQQILGQGPKLLIQFQNNGVVDDSQLPKDRFSAERLKGVDSTLKIQPAKLEDSAVYLCASSPDQGALYGYTFGSGTRLTVV.

The CDR3 DNA reads as TGTGCCAGCAGCTCAAGAGCGGGAGATATAAGCAATGAGCAGTTCTTC. The encoded protein is CASSSRAGDISNEQFF. The chain is built from TRBV7-8 and TRBJ2-1; 8 bases match TRBD2. The V segment lost 4 bases and the J segment 6 bases; nucleotides outside the gene matches: 11. The CDR3 extends over 16 amino acids. CDR1 is SGHVS and CDR2 is FQNEAQ in the germline V gene.

V gene TRBV7-9 combines with J gene TRBJ2-2, with D possibly TRBD2 on 5 matching bases. Per the germline V gene, CDR1 is SEHNR and CDR2 is FQNEAQ (reference sequence). The V and J ends lost 2 bases and 6 bases respectively, with 16 bases between them. The CDR3 is made up of 16 amino acids. CDR3 nucleotides: TGTGCCAGCAGCTTAAGGCTTTTCCGGGGTTCCGGGGAGCTGTTTTTT. Amino acid sequence: CASSLRLFRGSGELFF. Combining the CDR3 with reference TRBV7-9 and TRBJ2-2 gives the whole variable domain DTGVSQNPRHKITKRGQNVTFRCDPISEHNRLYWYRQTLGQGPEFLTYFQNEAQLEKSRLLSDRFSAERPKGSFSTLEIQRTEQGDSAMYLCASSLRLFRGSGELFFGEGSRLTVL.

V is TRBV9 and J is TRBJ1-6; 9 nucleotides agree with TRBD1. The CDR3 has 14 amino acids. CDR1 SGDLS and CDR2 YYNGEE come from the germline V gene. V shed 1 base and J 7 bases; nucleotides not matched to a gene: 0. The CDR3 DNA reads TGTGCCAGCAGCGTAACAGGGGGCAATTCACCCCTCCACTTT. This gives the protein CASSVTGGNSPLHF.

The V gene is TRBV2, the J gene TRBJ1-4; 7 nucleotides line up with TRBD1. Germline CDR1 reads SNHLY; CDR2 reads FYNNEI. Trimming cost V 5 bases and J 5 bases; bases outside gene matches: 5. CDR3 length equals 14 residues. For the CDR3, the DNA is TGTGCCAGCAGTCAGGGACAGTGGAATGAAAAACTGTTTTTT. Residues: CASSQGQWNEKLFF.

This clone came up once. This rearrangement joins TRBV5-1 to TRBJ2-3; D uncertain. Trimming shortened V by 5 bases and J by 6 bases, and 10 bases separated the two germline ends. CDR1 and CDR2 from the germline V gene are SGHRS and YFSETQ. The CDR3 has 12 residues. The CDR3 protein is CASSIRFDTQYF. CDR3 nucleotide sequence: TGCGCCAGCAGTATCAGGTTTGATACGCAGTATTTT.

V is TRBV7-2 and J is TRBJ2-7, with TRBD1 matching 9 bases. The V gene end was trimmed by 7 bases and the J gene end by 2 bases; junction bases not matched to a gene: 6. Germline loops: CDR1 SGHTA, CDR2 FQGNSA. The CDR3 covers 14 residues. For the CDR3, the DNA is TGTGCCAGCACCTGGGGACAGGGAACCTACGAGCAGTACTTC. Protein product: CASTWGQGTYEQYF.

The genes are TRBV5-1 and TRBJ1-2, with 11 positions matching TRBD1. This CDR3 contains 17 residues. Germline V gene lookup returns CDR1 SGHRS and CDR2 YFSETQ. The trim removed 4 bases at V and 0 bases at J, leaving 8 bases unmatched. The CDR3 spells CASSEYPGQGANYGYTF. The CDR3 DNA sequence: TGCGCCAGCAGCGAATACCCGGGACAGGGGGCTAACTATGGCTACACCTTC.

This CDR3 reads CASSPRQGWATNEKLFF. DNA of the CDR3: TGTGCCAGCAGCCCTAGACAGGGGTGGGCAACTAATGAAAAACTGTTTTTT. This chain joins TRBV9 and TRBJ1-4; TRBD1 matches 8 bases. The CDR3 totals 17 residues. The V gene's germline CDR1 is SGDLS and CDR2 YYNGEE. The V segment lost 4 bases and the J segment 0 bases; nucleotides outside the gene matches: 8.

CDR3 nucleotide sequence: TGTGCCAGCAGTCGGGGACAGGTGCTGGATGGCTACACCTTC. As protein: CASSRGQVLDGYTF. The rearrangement uses TRBV28 and TRBJ1-2; 8 bases fit TRBD1. Germline V gene data show CDR1 as MDHEN and CDR2 as SYDVKM. After removal of 5 bases from V and 6 bases from J, the junction contained 8 bases not matched to a gene. The CDR3 has 14 residues.

This sequence joins TRBV3-1 (or the pseudogene TRBV3-2) and TRBJ2-3; tentative D call: TRBD1 (5 bases). Per the germline V gene, CDR1 is LGHDT and CDR2 is YNNKEL (reference sequence). The CDR3 is 21 amino acids. Trimming stripped 0 bases from V and 0 bases from J, with 25 bases between. The CDR3 DNA follows: TGTGCCAGCAGCCAAGACAGCCAGGGTGAAGGGAACCATACTAGCACAGATACGCAGTATTTT. Translating it yields CASSQDSQGEGNHTSTDTQYF.